This T cell receptor (beta chain) was sequenced for a study of early T cells in non-severe SARS-CoV-2 infection. About the research overall: Investigators sequenced bulk RNA drawn from unsorted whole blood, and chains remained unpaired. Broader study findings: Using VDJdb, the matching emphasized anti-spike CD8 responses while missing private and CD4 specificities.

Regarding this clonotype: Its specificity is unknown.

Unique molecular identifier tags were affixed to discrete cDNA molecules. TCRdb analysed the 5' RACE reads with MiXCR anew, one entry per CDR3 protein. The data show 75,000 to 100,000 distinct CDR3 sequences, 14% seen once. This CDR3 is built from 12 residues. Germline CDR1 and CDR2: SQVTM and ANQGSEA. Deletions cut 0 bases from V and 13 bases from J, with 15 bases between. This TCR was recovered from an adult who was a healthcare worker with PCR-confirmed SARS-CoV-2 infection or an uninfected control (not recorded which). The sample consisted of whole blood. V usage is TRBV29-1 and J usage is TRBJ1-1; D might be TRBD1 (5 bases). The CDR3 sequence: CSVEEKQALIFF. CDR3 nucleotides: TGCAGCGTTGAAGAAAAACAGGCTCTAATTTTCTTT.